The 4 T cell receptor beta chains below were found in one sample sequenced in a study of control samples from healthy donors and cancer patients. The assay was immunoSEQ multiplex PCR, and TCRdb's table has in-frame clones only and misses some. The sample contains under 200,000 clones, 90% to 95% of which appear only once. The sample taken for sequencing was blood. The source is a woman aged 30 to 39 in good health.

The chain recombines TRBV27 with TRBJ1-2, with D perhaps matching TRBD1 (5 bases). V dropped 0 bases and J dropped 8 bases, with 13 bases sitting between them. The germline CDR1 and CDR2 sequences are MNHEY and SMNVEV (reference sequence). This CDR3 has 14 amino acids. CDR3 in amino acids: CASSLSGRAGGYTF. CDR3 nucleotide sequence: TGTGCCAGCAGTTTATCCGGCAGGGCGGGAGGCTACACCTTC.

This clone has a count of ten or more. CDR3 amino acids: CASSQEGENNYGYTF. In nucleotides, the CDR3 is TGCGCCAGCAGCCAAGAGGGGGAAAATAACTATGGCTACACCTTC. V and J are TRBV4-3 and TRBJ1-2; the D gene is possibly TRBD1 (5 bases). The CDR3 loop spans 15 amino acids. Trimming left V 0 bases short and J 1 base short, with 9 bases between. Germline V gene lookup returns CDR1 LGHNA and CDR2 YSLEER.

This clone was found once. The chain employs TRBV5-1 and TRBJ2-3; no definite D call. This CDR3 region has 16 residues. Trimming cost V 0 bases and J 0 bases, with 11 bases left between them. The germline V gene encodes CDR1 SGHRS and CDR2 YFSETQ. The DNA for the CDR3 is TGCGCCAGCAGCTTGGATAGCAGGACCAGCACAGATACGCAGTATTTT. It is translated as CASSLDSRTSTDTQYF.

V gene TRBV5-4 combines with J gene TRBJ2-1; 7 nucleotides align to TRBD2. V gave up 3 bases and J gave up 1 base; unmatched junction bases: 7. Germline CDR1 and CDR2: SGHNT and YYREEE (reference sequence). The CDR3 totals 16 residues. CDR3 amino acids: CASSSIWRESYNEQFF. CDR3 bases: TGTGCCAGCAGCTCGATATGGCGGGAGTCCTACAATGAGCAGTTCTTC.